These 5 T cell receptor beta chains originate from one sample sequenced in a study of graft-versus-host responses after intestinal transplantation. The assay was immunoSEQ multiplex PCR, and TCRdb's table has in-frame clones only and misses some. The data contain around 55,000 clones, about 90% of them singletons. Their recognized antigens are unknown. The specimen comprised unstimulated CD4+ T cells sorted from spleen or lymph node cells, sampled before transplant. The source is a human donor who was the organ donor for an intestinal transplant.

The chain links TRBV7-2 to TRBJ2-1, with TRBD2 matching over 11 bases. The CDR3 extends over 13 amino acids. Germline V gene data show CDR1 as SGHTA and CDR2 as FQGNSA. J was trimmed by 12 bases and V by 5 bases; bases with no gene match: 6. This CDR3 reads CASSDSGREGQFF. The CDR3 nucleotides read TGTGCCAGCAGCGATAGCGGGAGGGAGGGGCAGTTCTTC.

This clone was picked up a small number of times. The chain employs TRBV6-5 and TRBJ1-1; a possible D gene is TRBD1 (5 bases). This CDR3 spans 12 amino acids. The germline gives CDR1 MNHEY, CDR2 SVGAGI. V lost 5 bases and J 9 bases, leaving 13 bases between the germline ends. The CDR3 loop reads CASSGTERKAFF. Written as DNA, the CDR3 is TGTGCCAGCAGTGGGACTGAAAGGAAAGCTTTCTTT.

V is TRBV10-3 and J is TRBJ2-7; possible D gene TRBD2, 6 bases. Germline values: CDR1 ENHRY, CDR2 SYGVKD. The CDR3 is 15 residues long. Deletions cut 6 bases from V and 0 bases from J, with 15 bases between. CDR3 coding DNA: TGTGCCATCAGCCCTAAAGCGGGCCGCTCCTACGAGCAGTACTTC. It is translated as CAISPKAGRSYEQYF.

There are a few counts of this clone. The chain is built from TRBV7-8 and TRBJ2-1; 12 nucleotides match TRBD2. The junction had 7 bases not matched to a gene; V was cut back by 5 bases and J by 8 bases. CDR3 length: 15 amino acids. The germline CDR1 and CDR2 sequences are SGHVS and FQNEAQ. CDR3 DNA sequence: TGTGCCAGCAGCGAACCTAGCGGGAGGGCCGATGAGCAGTTCTTC. Residues: CASSEPSGRADEQFF.

The chain combines TRBV2 with TRBJ2-7; TRBD1 is a possible D gene (6 bases). V was cut by 5 bases and J by 3 bases, with 14 bases left in between. CDR3 length: 14 amino acids. Germline lookup yields CDR1 SNHLY and CDR2 FYNNEI. DNA of the CDR3: TGTGCCAGCAGTTCTAGTGGACAGTTCTACGAGCAGTACTTC. Translation: CASSSSGQFYEQYF.